This entry features one T cell receptor beta chain sequence. Germline V gene sequence: CDR1 SGHVS, CDR2 FNYEAQ. Losses at the gene ends were 1 base for V and 2 bases for J; bases not matched to a gene: 6. There are 16 residues in the CDR3. This specimen comes from a study of blood T cell repertoires in COVID-19. Study at large: Acute-phase and convalescent COVID-19 samples originated in the United States, Italy and Spain. In each case, the material was cDNA or gDNA derived from T cells, B-cell-depleted T cells, or PBMCs.

Per the original data handling: Scientists estimated how many nucleated cells there were by amplifying reference gene primers. Generated by immunoSEQ multiplex PCR, the TCRdb table keeps only in-frame clones and is missing some. The V and J calls and clone size are taken from that table; D and trimming were inferred from the DNA. The table has tens of thousands of clones, around 76% seen once. The chain links TRBV7-6 to TRBJ2-5; 8 nucleotides line up with TRBD2. This receptor was obtained from a human donor in a cohort sampled during active COVID-19. Sequencing was carried out using peripheral blood. The CDR3 coding sequence is TGTGCCAGCAGCTTAGGCCCGGGGACTAGTCAAGAGACCCAGTACTTC. Its translation: CASSLGPGTSQETQYF.